This TCR beta chain was obtained from a study of STAT3 mutations in large granular lymphocyte leukemia. Looking at the study overall: 40% of treated T-LGLL patients showed hematologic response to immunosuppression.

Notes on the study in general: No sample exists from the first appearance of each clone. In some patients, a small highly pathogenic clone possibly went undetected. At least one immunodominant TCR beta clonotype appeared in every T-cell large granular lymphocyte leukemia patient.

TCRdb's copy holds only in-frame clones and misses some; the assay was immunoSEQ multiplex PCR. The sample lists some 27,000 clones, about 83% seen once, with 30% in the top ten. A word on this clone: Its antigen remains unknown.

V was clipped by 4 bases and J by 0 bases, with 19 bases between them. Germline V lookup: CDR1 SEHNR, CDR2 FQNEAQ (reference sequence). The CDR3 length is 17 residues. The sequence was obtained from a woman aged 45-65 years with T-cell large granular lymphocyte leukemia. Some clones in this sample may be carry-over from other donors' samples. This chain uses TRBV7-9 with TRBJ2-7; D not certain. Specimen: peripheral blood mononuclear cells. CDR3 DNA sequence: TGTGCCAGCAGCTCGCAGGTGGTGGGGAAGAGCTCCTACGAGCAGTACTTC. Translated, it gives CASSSQVVGKSSYEQYF.